This record covers a single T cell receptor (beta chain). The sample originates from a study of blood T cell repertoires in COVID-19. Study overall: Both acute and convalescent COVID-19 samples were obtained from the United States, Italy and Spain.

The length of the CDR3 is 16 residues. Germline CDR1 is LGHNA and CDR2 is YSLEER. Trimming pared 0 bases from V and 6 bases from J, leaving 15 bases between. Profiled with immunoSEQ multiplex PCR; TCRdb holds only in-frame clones, not every one. This sample carries fewer than 75,000 clones, 90% of them seen once, and the ten largest clones take just over 9%. The sequence was collected from a human donor in a cohort sampled during active COVID-19. V and J are TRBV4-3 and TRBJ1-5; D possibly corresponds to TRBD1 (5 bases). Sequencing was performed on peripheral blood. The CDR3 loop reads CASSQEFDSMGQPQHF. CDR3 bases: TGCGCCAGCAGCCAAGAGTTCGACAGCATGGGTCAGCCCCAGCATTTT.